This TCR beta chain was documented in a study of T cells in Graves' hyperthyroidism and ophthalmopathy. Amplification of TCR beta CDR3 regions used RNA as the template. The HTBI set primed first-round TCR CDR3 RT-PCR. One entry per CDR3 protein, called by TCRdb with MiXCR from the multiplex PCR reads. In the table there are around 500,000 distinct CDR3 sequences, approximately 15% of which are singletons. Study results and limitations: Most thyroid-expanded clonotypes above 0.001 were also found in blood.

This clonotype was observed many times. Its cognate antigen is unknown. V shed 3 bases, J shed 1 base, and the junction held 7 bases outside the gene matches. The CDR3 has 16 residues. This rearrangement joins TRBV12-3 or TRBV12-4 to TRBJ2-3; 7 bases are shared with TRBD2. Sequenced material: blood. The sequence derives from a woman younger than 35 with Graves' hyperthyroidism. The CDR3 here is CASSFGEGAGTDTQYF. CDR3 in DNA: TGTGCCAGCAGTTTCGGGGAGGGCGCGGGCACAGATACGCAGTATTTT.